One TCR beta chain is described in this entry. This clone showed up just a few times. Its target antigen remains unknown. No quality values exist for individual bases; no much larger clone is one base distant. This sample stems from a study of control samples from healthy donors and cancer patients (dated by TCRdb to 2018 to 2021). V has 5 bases trimmed and J has 4 bases trimmed; junction bases matching no gene number 8. The cysteine opens and the phenylalanine closes a CDR3 of 14 amino acids. Only CDR3 DNA is held: 42 bases, read in frame from base 1. The germline V gene (reference sequence) gives CDR1 as GTSNPN and CDR2 as SVGIG. Library prep was done by the immunoSEQ multiplex PCR assay. What TCRdb holds here is the immuneACCESS table cut down to in-frame rearrangements. Part of the clones is not present; checked against another copy, under half of the missing clones reflect an unresolved V gene, and the others are unexplained. A total of 95,000 to 150,000 clones appear in this sample, about nine tenths of them only once. More than 8% of the sample is held by the ten biggest clonotypes.

The receptor's source is a man aged 35 to 55 in good health. The sample consisted of blood. The chain is made from TRBV30 and TRBJ1-5, with TRBD1 identical over 7 junction bases. The nucleotides read TGTGCCTGGCAGGGACAGATTGGAAATCAGCCCCAGCATTTT. This is translated as CAWQGQIGNQPQHF.